The sequence of this T cell receptor (beta chain) was determined in a study of OX40 agonist ivuxolimab in advanced cancers. The CDR3 loop spans 13 amino acids. The ends were cut back, 3 bases at V and 5 bases at J, with 8 bases in the middle. Germline V gene data show CDR1 as LNHDA and CDR2 as SQIVND (reference sequence). Produced via immunoSEQ multiplex PCR; TCRdb's table is partial and in-frame only. Of about 38,000 clones in the sample, 80% to 90% are singletons; the top ten hold 40% to 45%. The sample was CD4+ or CD8+ T cells sorted from blood, taken in a trial of the OX40 agonist ivuxolimab. The chain links TRBV19 to TRBJ2-1, with D uncertain. This receptor was taken from an adult with an advanced solid tumor such as melanoma, head and neck, liver or kidney cancer. CDR3 in DNA: TGTGCCAGTAGTATTTCCAAAGACAATGAGCAGTTCTTC. Protein product: CASSISKDNEQFF.